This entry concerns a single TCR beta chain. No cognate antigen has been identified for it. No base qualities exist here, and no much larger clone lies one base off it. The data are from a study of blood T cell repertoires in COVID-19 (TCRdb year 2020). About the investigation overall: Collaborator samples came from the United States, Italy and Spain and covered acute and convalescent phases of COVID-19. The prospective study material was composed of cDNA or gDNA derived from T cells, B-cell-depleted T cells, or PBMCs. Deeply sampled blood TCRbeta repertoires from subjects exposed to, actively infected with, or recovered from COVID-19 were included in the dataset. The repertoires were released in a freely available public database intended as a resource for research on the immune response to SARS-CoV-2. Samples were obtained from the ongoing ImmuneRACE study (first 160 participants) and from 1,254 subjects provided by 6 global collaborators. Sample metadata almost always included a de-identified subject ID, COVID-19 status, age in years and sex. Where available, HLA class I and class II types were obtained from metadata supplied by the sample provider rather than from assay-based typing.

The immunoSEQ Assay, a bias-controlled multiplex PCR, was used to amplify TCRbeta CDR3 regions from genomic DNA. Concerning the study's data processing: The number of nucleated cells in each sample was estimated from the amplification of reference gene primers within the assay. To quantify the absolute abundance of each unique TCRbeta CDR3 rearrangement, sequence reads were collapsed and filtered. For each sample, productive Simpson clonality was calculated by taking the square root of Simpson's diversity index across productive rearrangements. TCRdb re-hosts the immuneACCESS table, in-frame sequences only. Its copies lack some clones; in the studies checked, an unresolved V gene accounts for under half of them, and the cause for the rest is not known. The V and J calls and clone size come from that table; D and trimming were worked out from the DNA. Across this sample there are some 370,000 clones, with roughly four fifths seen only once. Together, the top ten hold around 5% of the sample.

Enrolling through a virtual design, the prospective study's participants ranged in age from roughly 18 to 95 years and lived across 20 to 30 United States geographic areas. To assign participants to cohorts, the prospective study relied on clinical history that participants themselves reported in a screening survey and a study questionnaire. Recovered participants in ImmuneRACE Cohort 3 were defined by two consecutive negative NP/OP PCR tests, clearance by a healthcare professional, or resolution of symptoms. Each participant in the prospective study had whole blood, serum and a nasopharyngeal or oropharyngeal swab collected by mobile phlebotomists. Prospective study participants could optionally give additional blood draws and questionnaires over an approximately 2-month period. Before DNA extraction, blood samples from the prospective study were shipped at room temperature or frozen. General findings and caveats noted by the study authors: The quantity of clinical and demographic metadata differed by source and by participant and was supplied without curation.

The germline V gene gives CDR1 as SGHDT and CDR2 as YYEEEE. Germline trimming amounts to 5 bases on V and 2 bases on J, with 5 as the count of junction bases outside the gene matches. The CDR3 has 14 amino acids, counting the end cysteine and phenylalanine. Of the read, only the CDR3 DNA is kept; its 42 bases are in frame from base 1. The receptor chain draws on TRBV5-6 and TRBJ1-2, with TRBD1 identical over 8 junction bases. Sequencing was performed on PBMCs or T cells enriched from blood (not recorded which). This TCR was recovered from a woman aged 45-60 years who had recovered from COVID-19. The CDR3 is CASSGDRSNYGYTF. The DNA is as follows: TGTGCCAGCAGTGGGGACAGGTCGAACTATGGCTACACCTTC. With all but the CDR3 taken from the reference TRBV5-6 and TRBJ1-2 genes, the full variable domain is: DAGVTQSPTHLIKTRGQQVTLRCSPKSGHDTVSWYQQALGQGPQFIFQYYEEEERQRGNFPDRFSGHQFPNYSSELNVNALLLGDSALYLCASSGDRSNYGYTFGSGTRLTVV.